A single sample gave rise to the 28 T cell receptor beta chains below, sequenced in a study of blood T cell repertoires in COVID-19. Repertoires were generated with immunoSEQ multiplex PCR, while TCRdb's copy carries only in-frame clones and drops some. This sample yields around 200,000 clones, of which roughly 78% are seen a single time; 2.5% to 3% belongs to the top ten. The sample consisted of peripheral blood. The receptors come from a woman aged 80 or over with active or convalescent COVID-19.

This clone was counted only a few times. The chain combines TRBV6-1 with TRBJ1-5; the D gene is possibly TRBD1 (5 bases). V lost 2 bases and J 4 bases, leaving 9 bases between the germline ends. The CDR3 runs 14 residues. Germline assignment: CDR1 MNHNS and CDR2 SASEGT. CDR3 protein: CASSERAGNQPQHF. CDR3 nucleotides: TGTGCCAGCAGTGAAAGGGCAGGGAATCAGCCCCAGCATTTT.

CDR3 coding DNA: TGTGCCACCAGCAGAAGATTAAACAGGGCGAACACCGGGGAGCTGTTTTTT. Its protein product is CATSRRLNRANTGELFF. This chain joins TRBV15 and TRBJ2-2; possibly TRBD1 for D (6 bases). This CDR3 has 17 amino acids. CDR1 and CDR2 (germline): LNHNV, YYDKDF (reference sequence). Trimming removed 2 bases at V and 0 bases at J, with 13 bases between.

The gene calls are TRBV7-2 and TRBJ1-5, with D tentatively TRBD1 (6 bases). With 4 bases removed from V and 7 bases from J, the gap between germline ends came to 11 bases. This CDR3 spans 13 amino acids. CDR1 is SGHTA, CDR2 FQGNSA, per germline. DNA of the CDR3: TGTGCCAGCAGCTCGCGGGGGGGCCAGCCCCAGCATTTT. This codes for CASSSRGGQPQHF.

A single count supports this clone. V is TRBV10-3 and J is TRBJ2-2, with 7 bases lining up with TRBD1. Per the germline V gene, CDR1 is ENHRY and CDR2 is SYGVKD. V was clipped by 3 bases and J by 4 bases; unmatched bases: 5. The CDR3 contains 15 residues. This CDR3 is CAISDGDRVTGELFF. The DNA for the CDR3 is TGTGCCATCAGTGACGGGGACAGAGTCACCGGGGAGCTGTTTTTT.

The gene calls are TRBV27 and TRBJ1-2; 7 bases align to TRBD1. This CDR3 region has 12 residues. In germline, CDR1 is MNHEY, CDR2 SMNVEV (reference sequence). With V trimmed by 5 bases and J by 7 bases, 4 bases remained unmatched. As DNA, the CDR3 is TGTGCCAGCAGTACCCACAGGGGTGGCTACACCTTC. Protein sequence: CASSTHRGGYTF.

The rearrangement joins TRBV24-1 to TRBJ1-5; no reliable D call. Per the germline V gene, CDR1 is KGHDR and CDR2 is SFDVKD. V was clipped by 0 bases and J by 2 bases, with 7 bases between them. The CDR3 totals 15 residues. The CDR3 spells CATSDLSPGNQPQHF. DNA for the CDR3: TGTGCCACCAGTGATTTGTCCCCGGGCAATCAGCCCCAGCATTTT.

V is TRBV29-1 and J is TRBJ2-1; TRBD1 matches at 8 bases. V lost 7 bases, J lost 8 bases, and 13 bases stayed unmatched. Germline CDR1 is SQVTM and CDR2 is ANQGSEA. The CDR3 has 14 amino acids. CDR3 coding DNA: TGCAGCGCCCCGGCTCTACAGGGGGTCTATGAGCAGTTCTTC. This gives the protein CSAPALQGVYEQFF.

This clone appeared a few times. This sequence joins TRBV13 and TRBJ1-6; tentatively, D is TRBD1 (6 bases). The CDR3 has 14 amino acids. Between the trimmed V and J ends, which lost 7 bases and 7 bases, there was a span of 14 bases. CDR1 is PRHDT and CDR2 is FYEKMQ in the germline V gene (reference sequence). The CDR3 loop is CASMWTALNSPLHF. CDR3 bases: TGTGCCAGCATGTGGACAGCCCTCAATTCACCCCTCCACTTT.

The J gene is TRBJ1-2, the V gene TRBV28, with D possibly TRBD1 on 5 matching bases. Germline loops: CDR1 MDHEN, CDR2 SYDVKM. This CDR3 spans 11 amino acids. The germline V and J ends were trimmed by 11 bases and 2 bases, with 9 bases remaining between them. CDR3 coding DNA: TGTGCCGTCCAGGGCAACTATGGCTACACCTTC. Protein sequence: CAVQGNYGYTF.

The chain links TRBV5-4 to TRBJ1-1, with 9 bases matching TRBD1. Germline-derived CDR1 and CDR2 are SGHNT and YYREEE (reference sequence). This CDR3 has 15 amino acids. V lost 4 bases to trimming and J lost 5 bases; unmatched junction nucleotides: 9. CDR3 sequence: CASSTARDRATEAFF. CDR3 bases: TGTGCCAGCAGCACCGCCCGGGACAGGGCTACTGAAGCTTTCTTT.

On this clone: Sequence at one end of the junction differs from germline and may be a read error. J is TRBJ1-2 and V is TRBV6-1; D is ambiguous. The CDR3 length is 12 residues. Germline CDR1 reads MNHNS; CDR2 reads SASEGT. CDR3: CASSEAPRDEYF. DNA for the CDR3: TGTGCCAGCAGTGAAGCGCCGAGGGATGAGTACTTC.

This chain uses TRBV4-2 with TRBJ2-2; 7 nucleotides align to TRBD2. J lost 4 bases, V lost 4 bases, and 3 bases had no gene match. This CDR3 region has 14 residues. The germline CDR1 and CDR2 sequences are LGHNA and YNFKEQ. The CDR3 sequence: CASSRSGVTGELFF. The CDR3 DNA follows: TGTGCCAGCAGCCGAAGCGGGGTCACCGGGGAGCTGTTTTTT.

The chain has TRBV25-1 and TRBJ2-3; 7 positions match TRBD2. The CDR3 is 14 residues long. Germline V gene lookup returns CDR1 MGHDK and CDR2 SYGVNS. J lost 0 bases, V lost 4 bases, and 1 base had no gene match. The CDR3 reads CASSGGGSTDTQYF. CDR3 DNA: TGTGCCAGCAGTGGGGGGGGTAGCACAGATACGCAGTATTTT.

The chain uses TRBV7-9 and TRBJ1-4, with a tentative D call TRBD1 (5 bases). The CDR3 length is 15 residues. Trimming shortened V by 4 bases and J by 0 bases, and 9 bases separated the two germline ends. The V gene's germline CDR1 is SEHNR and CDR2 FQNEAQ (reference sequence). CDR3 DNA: TGTGCCAGCAGCTCACAGGAATCAACTAATGAAAAACTGTTTTTT. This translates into CASSSQESTNEKLFF.

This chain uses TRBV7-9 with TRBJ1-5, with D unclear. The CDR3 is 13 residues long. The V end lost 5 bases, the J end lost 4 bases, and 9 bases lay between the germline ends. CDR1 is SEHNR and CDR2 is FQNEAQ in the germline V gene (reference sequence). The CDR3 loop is CASSRDPNQPQHF. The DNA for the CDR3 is TGTGCCAGCAGCAGAGATCCGAATCAGCCCCAGCATTTT.

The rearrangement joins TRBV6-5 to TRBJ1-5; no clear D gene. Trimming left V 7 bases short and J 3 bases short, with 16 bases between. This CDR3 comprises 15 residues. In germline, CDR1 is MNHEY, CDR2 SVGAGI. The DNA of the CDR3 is TGTGCCAGCAACGGCGGGCAGAAAGACAATCAGCCCCAGCATTTT. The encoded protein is CASNGGQKDNQPQHF.

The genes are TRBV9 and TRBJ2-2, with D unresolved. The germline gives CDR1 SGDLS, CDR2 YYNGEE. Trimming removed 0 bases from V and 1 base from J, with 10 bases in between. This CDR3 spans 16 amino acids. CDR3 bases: TGTGCCAGCAGCGTAGGAAGCAGGCTGAACACCGGGGAGCTGTTTTTT. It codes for CASSVGSRLNTGELFF.

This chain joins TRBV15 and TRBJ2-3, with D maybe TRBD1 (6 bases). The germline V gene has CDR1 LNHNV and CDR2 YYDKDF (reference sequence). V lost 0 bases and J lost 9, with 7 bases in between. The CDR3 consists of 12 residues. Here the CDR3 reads CATSRDTGTQYF. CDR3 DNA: TGTGCCACCAGCAGAGATACAGGGACGCAGTATTTT.

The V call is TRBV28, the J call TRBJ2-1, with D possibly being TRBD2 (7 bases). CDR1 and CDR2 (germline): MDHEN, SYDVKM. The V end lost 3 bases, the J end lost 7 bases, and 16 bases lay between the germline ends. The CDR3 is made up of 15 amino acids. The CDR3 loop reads CASSFLGGAWNEQFF. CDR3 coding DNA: TGTGCCAGCAGTTTTTTAGGGGGGGCCTGGAATGAGCAGTTCTTC.

The CDR3 region is CASSSPLGLLGGRFETQYF. CDR3 DNA: TGCGCCAGCAGCTCTCCACTTGGGTTGTTAGGGGGCAGGTTCGAGACCCAGTACTTC. This sequence joins TRBV5-1 and TRBJ2-5, with 7 bases fitting TRBD1. Trimming at V came to 3 bases and at J to 5 bases, leaving 22 bases not matched to a gene. The germline gives CDR1 SGHRS, CDR2 YFSETQ. The CDR3 totals 19 residues.

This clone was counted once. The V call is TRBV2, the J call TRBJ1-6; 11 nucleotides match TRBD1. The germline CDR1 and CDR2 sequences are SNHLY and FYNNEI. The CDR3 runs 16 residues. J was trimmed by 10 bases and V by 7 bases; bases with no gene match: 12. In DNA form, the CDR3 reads TGTGCCAGCACAATTCGAGGCGGGACAGGGGGATCACCCCTCCACTTT. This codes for CASTIRGGTGGSPLHF.

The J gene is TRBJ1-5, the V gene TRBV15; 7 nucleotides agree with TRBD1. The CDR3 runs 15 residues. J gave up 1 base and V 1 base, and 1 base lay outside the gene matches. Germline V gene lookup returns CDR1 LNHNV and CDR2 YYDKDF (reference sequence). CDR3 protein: CATSRGRGSNQPQHF. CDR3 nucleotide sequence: TGTGCCACCAGCAGAGGCAGGGGGAGCAATCAGCCCCAGCATTTT.

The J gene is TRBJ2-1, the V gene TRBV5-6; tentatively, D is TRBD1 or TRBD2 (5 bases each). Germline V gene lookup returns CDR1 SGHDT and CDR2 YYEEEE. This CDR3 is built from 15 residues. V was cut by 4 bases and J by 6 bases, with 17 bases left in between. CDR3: CASSLGTERANEQFF. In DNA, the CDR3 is TGTGCCAGCAGCCTGGGGACGGAGAGGGCCAATGAGCAGTTCTTC.

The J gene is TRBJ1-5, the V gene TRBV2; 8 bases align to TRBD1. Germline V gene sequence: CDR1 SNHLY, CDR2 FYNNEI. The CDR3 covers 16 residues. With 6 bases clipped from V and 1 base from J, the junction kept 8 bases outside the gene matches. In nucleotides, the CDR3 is TGTGCCAGCAGCCCTGGGACAGGTTCAAGCAATCAGCCCCAGCATTTT. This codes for CASSPGTGSSNQPQHF.

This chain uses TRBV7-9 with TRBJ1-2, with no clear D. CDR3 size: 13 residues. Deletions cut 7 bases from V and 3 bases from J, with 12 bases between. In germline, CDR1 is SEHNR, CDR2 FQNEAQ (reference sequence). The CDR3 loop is CASTPSGYYGYTF. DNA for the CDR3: TGTGCCAGCACCCCTTCGGGGTACTATGGCTACACCTTC.

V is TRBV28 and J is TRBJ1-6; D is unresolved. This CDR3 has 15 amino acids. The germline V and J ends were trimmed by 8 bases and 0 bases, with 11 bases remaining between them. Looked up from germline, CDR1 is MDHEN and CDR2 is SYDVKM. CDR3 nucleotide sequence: TGTGCCAGCTCGAAAGCGAGCTCCTATAATTCACCCCTCCACTTT. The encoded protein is CASSKASSYNSPLHF.

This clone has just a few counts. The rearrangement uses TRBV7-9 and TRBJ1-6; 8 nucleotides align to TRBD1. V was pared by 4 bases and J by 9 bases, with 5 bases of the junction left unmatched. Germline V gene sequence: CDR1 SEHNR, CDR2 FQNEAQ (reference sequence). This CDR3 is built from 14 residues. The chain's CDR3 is CASSWDRIFSPLHF. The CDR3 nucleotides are TGTGCCAGCAGCTGGGACAGGATCTTTTCACCCCTCCACTTT. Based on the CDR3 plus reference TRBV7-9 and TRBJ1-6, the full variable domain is DTGVSQNPRHKITKRGQNVTFRCDPISEHNRLYWYRQTLGQGPEFLTYFQNEAQLEKSRLLSDRFSAERPKGSFSTLEIQRTEQGDSAMYLCASSWDRIFSPLHFGNGTRLTVT.

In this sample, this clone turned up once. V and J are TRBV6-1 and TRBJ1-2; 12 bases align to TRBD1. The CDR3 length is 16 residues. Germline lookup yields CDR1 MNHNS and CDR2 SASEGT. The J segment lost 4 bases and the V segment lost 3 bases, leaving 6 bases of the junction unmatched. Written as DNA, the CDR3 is TGTGCCAGCAGTGAGAAGGGACAGGGGGCAATCTATGGCTACACCTTC. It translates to CASSEKGQGAIYGYTF.